Only a few counts were recorded for the clone carrying this T cell receptor beta chain. Per the original data handling: For the immunoSEQ data, sequences were junction-only without quality scores, so filtering differed. The data were produced by immunoSEQ multiplex PCR, yet TCRdb's version contains in-frame clones alone and is incomplete. V and J calls and clone size are given by that table; D and trimming were obtained from the DNA. The sample yields 950,000 to 1,300,000 clones, 75% seen once. This specimen belongs to a study of shared clonotypes between healthy human individuals. Trimming stripped 0 bases from V and 9 bases from J, with 11 bases between. The CDR3 is made up of 13 amino acids. In germline, CDR1 is SGHAT, CDR2 FQNNGV.

The source material was memory CD4+ T cells sorted from blood. This sample's subset: CD45RA-negative fraction. The receptor comes from a man aged 18 to 30 in good health. The chain uses TRBV11-2 and TRBJ1-2, with a possible D match to TRBD1 (5 bases). Written as DNA, the CDR3 is TGTGCCAGCAGCTTAGACCCGGCAGGGAGCTACACCTTC. It is translated as CASSLDPAGSYTF.